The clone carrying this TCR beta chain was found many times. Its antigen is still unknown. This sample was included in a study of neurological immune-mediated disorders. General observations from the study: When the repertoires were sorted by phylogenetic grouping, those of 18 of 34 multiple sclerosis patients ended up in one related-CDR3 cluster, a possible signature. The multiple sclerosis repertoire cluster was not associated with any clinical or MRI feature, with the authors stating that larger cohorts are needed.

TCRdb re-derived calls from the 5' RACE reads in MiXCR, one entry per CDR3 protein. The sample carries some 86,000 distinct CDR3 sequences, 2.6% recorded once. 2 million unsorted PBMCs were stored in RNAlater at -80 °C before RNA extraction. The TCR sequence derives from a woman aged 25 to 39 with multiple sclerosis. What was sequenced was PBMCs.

The CDR3 DNA sequence: TGTGCCAGCAGTTTGGACAGTGGCCTAGATGAGCAGTTCTTC. Its protein product is CASSLDSGLDEQFF. The V call is TRBV28, the J call TRBJ2-1; possible D gene TRBD1, 6 bases. The CDR3 contains 14 residues. V was clipped by 3 bases and J by 8 bases, with 14 bases between them. Germline-derived CDR1 and CDR2 are MDHEN and SYDVKM.